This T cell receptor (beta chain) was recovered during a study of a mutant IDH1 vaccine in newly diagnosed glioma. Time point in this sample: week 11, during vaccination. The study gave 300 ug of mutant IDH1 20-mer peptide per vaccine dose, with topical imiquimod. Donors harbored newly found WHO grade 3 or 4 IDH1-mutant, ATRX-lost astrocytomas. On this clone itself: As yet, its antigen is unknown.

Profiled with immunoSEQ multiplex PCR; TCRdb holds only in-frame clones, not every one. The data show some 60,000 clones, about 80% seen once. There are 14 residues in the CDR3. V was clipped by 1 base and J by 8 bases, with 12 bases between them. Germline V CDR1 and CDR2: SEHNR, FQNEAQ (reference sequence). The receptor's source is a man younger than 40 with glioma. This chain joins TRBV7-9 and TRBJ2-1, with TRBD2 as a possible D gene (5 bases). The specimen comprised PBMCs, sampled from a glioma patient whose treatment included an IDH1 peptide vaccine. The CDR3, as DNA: TGTGCCAGCAGCTTAGTGGGAGTCAGCGATGAGCAGTTCTTC. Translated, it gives CASSLVGVSDEQFF. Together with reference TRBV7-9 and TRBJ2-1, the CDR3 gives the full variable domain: DTGVSQNPRHKITKRGQNVTFRCDPISEHNRLYWYRQTLGQGPEFLTYFQNEAQLEKSRLLSDRFSAERPKGSFSTLEIQRTEQGDSAMYLCASSLVGVSDEQFFGPGTRLTVL.